This TCR beta chain was obtained from a study of molecular identifiers for immune sequencing clone quantification. Study findings and constraints: For effector cells, clones above 20 RNA copies held over 98% of molecules; for naive cells, under 1%.

In this sample, this clonotype turned up many times. What it binds is not known. The V gene's germline CDR1 is MGHDK and CDR2 SYGVNS. The CDR3 sequence is 12 residues long. Trimming stripped 5 bases from V and 8 bases from J, with 12 bases between. TCRdb independently ran MiXCR on the PCR reads; one entry per CDR3 protein. The table lists about 65,000 distinct CDR3 sequences, 18% of them singletons, with about 1.4% in the top ten. This chain joins TRBV25-1 and TRBJ1-1; D gene ambiguous. The sequencing input was naive CD8+ T cells from blood, with Jurkat cell RNA spiked in. Subset here: FACS-sorted CD8+CD4-CCR7+CD45RA+ naive T cells. This clonotype originated in a human donor in good health. Some libraries in this study had Jurkat cell RNA spiked in. This CDR3 reads CASSLSAREAFF. For the CDR3, the DNA is TGTGCCAGCAGTCTCTCAGCTCGGGAAGCTTTCTTT.